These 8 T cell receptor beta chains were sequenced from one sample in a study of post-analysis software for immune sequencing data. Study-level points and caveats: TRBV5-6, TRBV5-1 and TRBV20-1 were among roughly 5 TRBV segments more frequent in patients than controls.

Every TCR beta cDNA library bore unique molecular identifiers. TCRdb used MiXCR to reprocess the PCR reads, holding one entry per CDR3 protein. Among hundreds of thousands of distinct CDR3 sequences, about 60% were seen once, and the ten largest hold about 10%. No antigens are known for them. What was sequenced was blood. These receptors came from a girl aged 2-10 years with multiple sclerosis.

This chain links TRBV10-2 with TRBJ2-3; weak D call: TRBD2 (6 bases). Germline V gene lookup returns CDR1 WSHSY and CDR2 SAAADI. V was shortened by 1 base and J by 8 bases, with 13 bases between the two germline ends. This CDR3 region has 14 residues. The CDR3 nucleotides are TGCGCCAGCAGTGAGTTGGGGTCGGAGGGTACGCAGTATTTT. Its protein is CASSELGSEGTQYF.

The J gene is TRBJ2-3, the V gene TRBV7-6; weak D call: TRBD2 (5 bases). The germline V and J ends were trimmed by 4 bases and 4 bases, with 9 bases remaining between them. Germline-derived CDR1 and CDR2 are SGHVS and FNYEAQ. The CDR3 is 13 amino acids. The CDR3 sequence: CASSSVGADTQYF. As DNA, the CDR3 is TGTGCCAGCAGCTCGGTCGGGGCAGATACGCAGTATTTT.

The CDR3 sequence: CAGGGSALSNSPLHF. Written as DNA, the CDR3 is TGTGCCGGCGGGGGGAGCGCCCTTTCTAATTCACCCCTCCACTTT. The gene calls are TRBV6-5 and TRBJ1-6; the D gene is possibly TRBD1 (5 bases). The CDR3 is made up of 15 amino acids. The ends were cut back, 11 bases at V and 6 bases at J, with 20 bases in the middle. Germline-derived CDR1 and CDR2 are MNHEY and SVGAGI.

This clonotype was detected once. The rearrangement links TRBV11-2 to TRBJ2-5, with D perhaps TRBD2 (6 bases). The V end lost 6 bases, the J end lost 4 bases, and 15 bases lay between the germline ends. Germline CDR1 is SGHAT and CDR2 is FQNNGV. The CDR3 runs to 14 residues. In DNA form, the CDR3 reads TGTGCCAGCAGGGTGTCGGCAGCGGGAGAGACCCAGTACTTC. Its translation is CASRVSAAGETQYF.

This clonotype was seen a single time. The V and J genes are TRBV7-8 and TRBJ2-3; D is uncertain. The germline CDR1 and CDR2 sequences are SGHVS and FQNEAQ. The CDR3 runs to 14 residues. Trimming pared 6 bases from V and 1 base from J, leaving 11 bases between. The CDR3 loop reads CASSWSRGTDTQYF. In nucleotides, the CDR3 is TGTGCCAGCAGTTGGTCTAGGGGCACAGATACGCAGTATTTT.

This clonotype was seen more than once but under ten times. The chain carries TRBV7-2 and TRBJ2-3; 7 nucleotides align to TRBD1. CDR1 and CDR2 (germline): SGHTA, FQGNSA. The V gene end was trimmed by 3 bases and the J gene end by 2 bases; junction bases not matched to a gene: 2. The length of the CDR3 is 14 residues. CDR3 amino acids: CASSLTGTTDTQYF. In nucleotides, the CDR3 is TGTGCCAGCAGCTTGACAGGGACCACAGATACGCAGTATTTT.

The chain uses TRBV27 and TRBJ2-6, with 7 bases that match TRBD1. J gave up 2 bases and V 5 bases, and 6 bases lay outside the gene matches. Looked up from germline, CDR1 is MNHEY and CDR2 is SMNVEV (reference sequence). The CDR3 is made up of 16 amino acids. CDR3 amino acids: CASSHIGGAGANVLTF. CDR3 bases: TGTGCCAGCAGTCACATAGGGGGCGCTGGGGCCAACGTCCTGACTTTC.

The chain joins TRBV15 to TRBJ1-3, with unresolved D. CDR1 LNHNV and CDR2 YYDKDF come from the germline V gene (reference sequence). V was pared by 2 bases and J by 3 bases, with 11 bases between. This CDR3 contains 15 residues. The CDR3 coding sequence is TGTGCCACCAGCAGATTTGAAGCCCGTGGAAACACCATATATTTT. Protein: CATSRFEARGNTIYF.